Listed below are T cell receptor beta chains from one sample, sequenced in a study of blood T cell repertoires in COVID-19. Assay used: immunoSEQ multiplex PCR; TCRdb lists only in-frame clones, some missing. The sample consists of 250,000 to 350,000 clones, over 75% of them appearing once. The sample was peripheral blood. These receptors were collected from a human donor with COVID-19, enrolled during active disease. The donor label of this sample is uncertain. Both conserved end residues are part of each CDR3. D genes are given only for firm matches. Some rows mark clone size as missing; the rest say once, few, many or name a class of expanded clone.

j_call d_call clone_size v_call cdr3_nt cdr3_aa
TRBJ1-1 TRBD1 . TRBV5-1 TGCGCCAGCAGCTTGGAGGGTGGGGACAGGAACACTGAAGCTTTCTTT CASSLEGGDRNTEAFF
TRBJ1-1 . . TRBV6-5 TGTGCCAGCAACGGCAGGGTGGACACTGAAGCTTTCTTT CASNGRVDTEAFF
TRBJ2-1 . . TRBV6-5 TGTGCCAGCAGGGAGTCGGATGAGCAGTTCTTC CASRESDEQFF
TRBJ2-1 . . TRBV28 TGTGCCAGCAGTTTAATATCACTTACCAATGAGCAGTTCTTC CASSLISLTNEQFF
TRBJ2-7 . . TRBV30 TGTGCCTGGGCCCGTGAGGGCGTTAGTCCCTACGAGCAGTACTTC CAWAREGVSPYEQYF
TRBJ1-1 . once TRBV7-9 TGTGCCGCCCCCGGAGGATGGGCTGGCACTGAAGCTTTCTTT CAAPGGWAGTEAFF
TRBJ1-4 TRBD1 . TRBV6-2/TRBV6-3 TGTGCCAGCAGTTCGCTACAGGGGGCGCCTAATGAAAAACTGTTTTTT CASSSLQGAPNEKLFF
TRBJ1-1 TRBD1 . TRBV19 TGTGCCAGTAGCCGTTACCGGGACAGCGAAGCTTTCTTT CASSRYRDSEAFF
TRBJ1-1 . . TRBV30 TGTGCCTGGAGTCAACCAGCGGGAGGGGAAAGGGCTTTCTTT CAWSQPAGGERAFF
TRBJ1-6 TRBD1 . TRBV3-1/TRBV3-2 TGTGCCAGCAGCCGGGACAGGGGGAGTTCACCCCTCCACTTT CASSRDRGSSPLHF
TRBJ2-1 . once TRBV30 TGTGCCTGGAGTCCGGGGGGGACAGGGACTAATGAGCAGTTCTTC CAWSPGGTGTNEQFF
TRBJ2-3 TRBD2 once TRBV9 TGTGCCAGCAGCGAGGGACTAGCAGACACAGATACGCAGTATTTT CASSEGLADTDTQYF
TRBJ1-5 . . TRBV7-9 TGTGCCAGCGGCTTTGCGGCTGGCAATCAGCCCCAGCATTTT CASGFAAGNQPQHF
TRBJ2-1 TRBD2 . TRBV7-8 TGTGCCAGCAGCTTAGGGGGAACTAGCGGGAGATCCTACAATGAGCAGTTCTTC CASSLGGTSGRSYNEQFF
TRBJ1-1 . . TRBV7-2 TGTGCCAGCAGCACCACCCGTTCCCAGGGGTCTGAAGCTTTCTTT CASSTTRSQGSEAFF
TRBJ2-1 . . TRBV11-3 TGTGCCAGCAGCCCCAGGAATGGGGCAGGTCCCTACAATGAGCAGTTCTTC CASSPRNGAGPYNEQFF
TRBJ2-1 TRBD2 once TRBV28 TGTGCCAGCAGACCACCGCTAGCGGCGCTCTACAATGAGCAGTTCTTC CASRPPLAALYNEQFF
TRBJ1-4 . . TRBV19 TGTGCCAGTGTCGGGGGTAAAGGGCCAAAACTGTTTTTT CASVGGKGPKLFF
TRBJ2-1 TRBD2 few TRBV18 TGTGCCAGCTCACCACAGCGGGAGGGCCGATACAATGAGCAGTTCTTC CASSPQREGRYNEQFF
TRBJ1-4 . . TRBV19 TGTGCCAGTACTCGACTAAGGGGGAATAATGAAAAACTGTTTTTT CASTRLRGNNEKLFF
TRBJ1-5 . . TRBV2 TGTGCCAGCAAAGGGGACAACGGACGGAATCAGCCCCAGCATTTT CASKGDNGRNQPQHF
TRBJ2-5 TRBD2 once TRBV7-9 TGTGCCAGCAGCTTCGGGACTAGCGGGAGAGAGACCCAGTACTTC CASSFGTSGRETQYF
TRBJ1-1 . . TRBV2 TGTGCCAGCACCGAGGGGTTAGGGACAACACACACTGAAGCTTTCTTT CASTEGLGTTHTEAFF
TRBJ1-5 . once TRBV6-1 TGTGCCAGCAGTGAAATATGGGCCCAAGAAGCTGGGCCCCAGCATTTT CASSEIWAQEAGPQHF